One and the same sample provided the 22 T cell receptor beta chains below, sequenced in a study of molecular identifiers for immune sequencing clone quantification. TCRdb independently ran MiXCR on the PCR reads; one entry per CDR3 protein. The table records approximately 550,000 distinct CDR3 sequences, 20% to 25% of them present only once. Sequenced: naive CD8+ T cells from blood, with Jurkat cell RNA spiked in. Described subset: FACS-sorted CD8+CD4-CCR7+CD45RA+ naive T cells. Every receptor here comes from a human donor in good health. Some libraries in this study had Jurkat cell RNA spiked in.

This clonotype was picked up a small number of times. The chain combines TRBV4-3 with TRBJ2-3; 12 bases are shared with TRBD2. This CDR3 contains 18 residues. In germline, CDR1 is LGHNA, CDR2 YSLEER. Unmatched junction bases numbered 9, after V lost 1 base and J lost 4 bases. This chain's CDR3 is CASSQALAGGPIADTQYF. In DNA, the CDR3 is TGCGCCAGCAGCCAAGCGCTAGCGGGAGGGCCTATAGCAGATACGCAGTATTTT.

This clonotype was recorded at least ten times. The chain combines TRBV5-4 with TRBJ2-7, with TRBD2 matching 8 bases. CDR3 length: 15 amino acids. Losses at the gene ends were 0 bases for V and 1 base for J; bases not matched to a gene: 3. Germline loops: CDR1 SGHNT, CDR2 YYREEE (reference sequence). CDR3 DNA sequence: TGTGCCAGCAGCTTGGCTCCGGGAGGGTCCTACGAGCAGTACTTC. This gives the protein CASSLAPGGSYEQYF.

This clonotype was seen ten or more times. The rearrangement links TRBV13 to TRBJ1-1; D is ambiguous. Germline values: CDR1 PRHDT, CDR2 FYEKMQ (reference sequence). The CDR3 runs 12 residues. Trimming took off 5 bases at V and 0 bases at J, with 4 bases between the two ends. CDR3 bases: TGTGCCAGCAGCCGATTGAACACTGAAGCTTTCTTT. Protein product: CASSRLNTEAFF.

The V call is TRBV5-1, the J call TRBJ2-3, with a tentative D call TRBD2 (7 bases). This CDR3 has 15 amino acids. Trimming stripped 4 bases from V and 4 bases from J, with 16 bases between. CDR1 and CDR2 (germline): SGHRS, YFSETQ. The CDR3 loop is CASSPQGSGADTQYF. The CDR3 region has the DNA TGCGCCAGCAGCCCACAGGGAAGCGGGGCAGATACGCAGTATTTT.

The gene calls are TRBV28 and TRBJ2-5; 7 bases align to TRBD1. The CDR3 totals 13 residues. The V gene's germline CDR1 is MDHEN and CDR2 SYDVKM. V dropped 5 bases and J dropped 3; count of bases not matched to a gene: 3. The CDR3 nucleotides read TGTGCCAGCAGTAGTGACAGGGAAGAGACCCAGTACTTC. Its protein is CASSSDREETQYF.

This clonotype was picked up many times. The V gene is TRBV3-1, the J gene TRBJ2-3; D gene ambiguous. In germline, CDR1 is LGHDT, CDR2 YNNKEL (reference sequence). There are 13 residues in the CDR3. Trimming took off 3 bases at V and 2 bases at J, with 6 bases between the two ends. The CDR3 loop is CASSHTDTDTQYF. The DNA of the CDR3 is TGTGCCAGCAGCCATACGGACACAGATACGCAGTATTTT.

For this clonotype: Compared with germline, one end of the junction differs, possibly owing to a read error. The chain links TRBV5-1 to TRBJ2-7; 9 nucleotides line up with TRBD1. The CDR3 has 16 residues. The V gene's germline CDR1 is SGHRS and CDR2 YFSETQ. The CDR3 DNA follows: TGCGCCAGCAGCCCTAATACAGGGGGCGCACCCTACGAGCGGTACTTC. Its translation: CASSPNTGGAPYERYF. The full variable domain, with the rest looked up from reference TRBV5-1 and TRBJ2-7, is KAGVTQTPRYLIKTRGQQVTLSCSPISGHRSVSWYQQTPGQGLQFLFEYFSETQRNKGNFPGRFSGRQFSNSRSEMNVSTLELGDSALYLCASSPNTGGAPYERYFGPGTRLTVT.

This chain uses TRBV6-6 with TRBJ2-7; possibly TRBD1 for D (5 bases). The CDR3 spans 16 residues. Trimming stripped 0 bases from V and 3 bases from J, with 15 bases between. Germline CDR1 MNHNY, CDR2 SVGAGI (reference sequence). CDR3 coding DNA: TGTGCCAGCAGTTACTCGCCGACAGAAGGACGCTACGAGCAGTACTTC. It specifies CASSYSPTEGRYEQYF.

This clonotype was recorded at least ten times. V usage is TRBV6-5 and J usage is TRBJ1-3, with TRBD1 matching over 7 bases. V shed 5 bases and J 0 bases; nucleotides not matched to a gene: 10. The CDR3 has 17 residues. Germline V gene sequence: CDR1 MNHEY, CDR2 SVGAGI. In nucleotides, the CDR3 is TGTGCCAGCAGTCCTTACTTGGACAGGAACTCTGGAAACACCATATATTTT. Protein product: CASSPYLDRNSGNTIYF.

This clonotype was picked up many times. V usage is TRBV6-2 or TRBV6-3 and J usage is TRBJ1-1, with D maybe TRBD1 (6 bases). The V and J ends lost 4 bases and 8 bases respectively, with 14 bases between them. CDR1 MNHEY and CDR2 SVGEGT come from the germline V gene. The CDR3 is made up of 13 amino acids. CDR3 sequence: CASSLQGGVEAFF. CDR3 sequence (DNA): TGTGCCAGCAGTTTACAGGGAGGAGTAGAAGCTTTCTTT.

This clonotype was observed once. The chain joins TRBV6-5 to TRBJ2-7, with 9 positions matching TRBD1. This CDR3 has 16 residues. J was trimmed by 2 bases and V by 2 bases; bases with no gene match: 7. Germline CDR1 reads MNHEY; CDR2 reads SVGAGI. The CDR3 bases are TGTGCCAGCAGTTACGGGGGGACAGGGCGAGCCTACGAGCAGTACTTC. Amino acid sequence: CASSYGGTGRAYEQYF.

This clonotype was found many times. The genes are TRBV30 and TRBJ2-1; the match to TRBD1 covers 8 bases. The length of the CDR3 is 15 residues. Looked up from germline, CDR1 is GTSNPN and CDR2 is SVGIG (reference sequence). Trimming cost V 4 bases and J 1 base; bases outside gene matches: 6. Written as DNA, the CDR3 is TGTGCCTGGACCCGGACAGGGAGTTCCTACAATGAGCAGTTCTTC. Its translation: CAWTRTGSSYNEQFF. Complete variable domain (other parts from reference TRBV30 and TRBJ2-1): SQTIHQWPATLVQPVGSPLSLECTVEGTSNPNLYWYRQAAGRGLQLLFYSVGIGQISSEVPQNLSASRPQDRQFILSSKKLLLSDSGFYLCAWTRTGSSYNEQFFGPGTRLTVL.

In the case of this clonotype: A much larger clone lies one base from this, so it may be a read error. J is TRBJ2-5 and V is TRBV7-2; D ambiguous. This CDR3 has 17 amino acids. Germline values: CDR1 SGHTA, CDR2 FQGNSA. CDR3 DNA sequence: TGTGCCAGCAGCTTAAAATTAGTTTACGGAACACAAGAGGCCCAGTACTTC. It translates to CASSLKLVYGTQEAQYF.

The chain is built from TRBV25-1 and TRBJ2-5, with 9 bases matching TRBD2. The CDR3 runs 15 residues. Germline values: CDR1 MGHDK, CDR2 SYGVNS. V was pared by 8 bases and J by 1 base, with 8 bases of the junction left unmatched. The CDR3 loop is CASGPPAGGQETQYF. Here the CDR3 DNA reads TGTGCCAGCGGTCCCCCAGCGGGAGGCCAAGAGACCCAGTACTTC.

The V call is TRBV5-3, the J call TRBJ2-3; 7 bases map to TRBD1. TRBV5-3 is flagged as an ORF with uncertain function. The CDR3 is made up of 14 amino acids. Trimming at V came to 8 bases and at J to 1 base, leaving 7 bases not matched to a gene. The CDR3 is CASRDRLGTDTQYF. CDR3 coding DNA: TGTGCCAGCAGGGACAGACTTGGCACAGATACGCAGTATTTT.

In DNA form, the CDR3 reads TGTGCCAGCAGTTTGCATACAGGGAGGTACACTGAAGCTTTCTTT. Translated, it gives CASSLHTGRYTEAFF. This rearrangement joins TRBV27 to TRBJ1-1, with D possibly matching TRBD1 (6 bases). The CDR3 runs 15 residues. The germline V and J ends were trimmed by 3 bases and 3 bases, with 14 bases remaining between them. The germline gives CDR1 MNHEY, CDR2 SMNVEV (reference sequence).

This rearrangement joins TRBV12-3 or TRBV12-4 to TRBJ2-2; D not certain. The CDR3 contains 13 residues. CDR3 coding DNA: TGTGCGGTGGGATGGGCAAACACCGGGGAGCTGTTTTTT. It specifies CAVGWANTGELFF.

This chain connects TRBV6-5 to TRBJ1-2; weak D call: TRBD1 (6 bases). The CDR3 is 17 residues long. Germline V lookup: CDR1 MNHEY, CDR2 SVGAGI. Trimming cost V 0 bases and J 4 bases, with 18 bases left between them. CDR3 DNA sequence: TGTGCCAGCAGTTACTCGAAGGACGGGGGGGCCCTCTATGGCTACACCTTC. Amino acid sequence: CASSYSKDGGALYGYTF.

This clonotype was detected a few times. V usage is TRBV20-1 and J usage is TRBJ2-7, with 10 bases identical to TRBD2. CDR1 is DFQATT, CDR2 SNEGSKA, per germline (reference sequence). J lost 3 bases, V lost 3 bases, and 5 bases had no gene match. This CDR3 is built from 14 residues. The CDR3 is CSARASGSIYEQYF. DNA for the CDR3: TGCAGTGCTAGGGCTAGCGGGAGTATCTACGAGCAGTACTTC.

The chain carries TRBV30 and TRBJ2-7; 9 bases fit TRBD2. The germline gives CDR1 GTSNPN, CDR2 SVGIG (reference sequence). V shed 8 bases, J shed 2 bases, and the junction held 10 bases outside the gene matches. This CDR3 contains 14 residues. The CDR3 is CAGTLAGSAYEQYF. The CDR3 nucleotides are TGTGCCGGAACTCTAGCGGGGTCAGCCTACGAGCAGTACTTC.

In its sample, this clonotype was seen many times. This chain links TRBV12-3 or TRBV12-4 with TRBJ2-3; D is perhaps TRBD1 (5 bases). The CDR3 totals 14 residues. The ends were cut back, 5 bases at V and 0 bases at J, with 9 bases in the middle. The CDR3 loop is CASSTGASTDTQYF. DNA for the CDR3: TGTGCCAGCAGTACAGGCGCTAGCACAGATACGCAGTATTTT.

This clonotype was recorded many times. CDR3 DNA: TGTGCCAGCAGCTGGTCAGGGGGCACCTACGAGCAGTACTTC. Translation gives CASSWSGGTYEQYF. J is TRBJ2-7 and V is TRBV5-4; 8 nucleotides agree with TRBD1. Germline assignment: CDR1 SGHNT and CDR2 YYREEE (reference sequence). With 3 bases clipped from V and 2 bases from J, the junction kept 4 bases outside the gene matches. This CDR3 contains 14 residues.